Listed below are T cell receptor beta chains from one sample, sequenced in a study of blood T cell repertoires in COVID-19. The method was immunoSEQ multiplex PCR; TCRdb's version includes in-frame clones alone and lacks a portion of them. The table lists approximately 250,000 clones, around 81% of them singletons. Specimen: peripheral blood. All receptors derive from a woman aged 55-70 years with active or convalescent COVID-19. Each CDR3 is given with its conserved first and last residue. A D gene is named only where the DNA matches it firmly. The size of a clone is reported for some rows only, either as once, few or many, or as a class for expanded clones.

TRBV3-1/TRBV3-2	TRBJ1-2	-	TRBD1	CASSSTGDYGYTF	TGTGCCAGCAGCTCTACAGGGGACTATGGCTACACCTTC
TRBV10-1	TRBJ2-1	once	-	CASSESGLAEQFF	TGCGCCAGCAGTGAGTCTGGGCTAGCCGAGCAGTTCTTC
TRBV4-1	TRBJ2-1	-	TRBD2	CASSLSLMGLAGGPYNEQFF	TGCGCCAGCAGTCTGTCCCTAATGGGACTAGCGGGAGGACCCTACAATGAGCAGTTCTTC
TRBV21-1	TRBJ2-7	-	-	CASSKLNRGRHEQYF	TGTGCCAGCAGCAAACTCAACAGGGGGCGTCACGAGCAGTACTTC
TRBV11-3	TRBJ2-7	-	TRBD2	CASSLVAGGYEQYF	TGTGCCAGCAGCTTAGTGGCGGGAGGGTACGAGCAGTACTTC
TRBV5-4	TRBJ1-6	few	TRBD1	CASSLLEDRYNSPLHF	TGTGCCAGCAGCTTGTTGGAGGACAGGTATAATTCACCCCTCCACTTT
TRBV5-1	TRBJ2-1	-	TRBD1	CASSSTGQGTYNEQFF	TGCGCCAGCAGCAGCACGGGACAGGGGACGTACAATGAGCAGTTCTTC
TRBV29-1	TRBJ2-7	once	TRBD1	CSVGKTGSYEQYF	TGCAGCGTTGGCAAGACAGGGTCCTACGAGCAGTACTTC
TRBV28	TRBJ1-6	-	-	CASRSPGNSPLHF	TGTGCCAGCAGGTCCCCAGGGAATTCACCCCTCCACTTT
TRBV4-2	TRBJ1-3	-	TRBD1	CASSQTDREISGNTIYF	TGTGCCAGCAGCCAGACCGACAGGGAGATCTCTGGAAACACCATATATTTT
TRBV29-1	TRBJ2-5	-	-	CSVGQGYGETQYF	TGCAGCGTTGGCCAGGGTTATGGAGAGACCCAGTACTTC
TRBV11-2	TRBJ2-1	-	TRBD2	CASSQRGGPYNEQFF	TGTGCCAGCAGCCAACGGGGGGGCCCCTACAATGAGCAGTTCTTC
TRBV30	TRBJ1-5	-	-	CAWRDRFDQPQHF	TGTGCCTGGAGAGACAGGTTCGATCAGCCCCAGCATTTT
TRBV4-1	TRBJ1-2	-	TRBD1	CASSRGSGQGGGYTF	TGCGCCAGCAGCCGGGGTTCCGGACAGGGGGGAGGCTACACCTTC
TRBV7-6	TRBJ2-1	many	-	CASSLEGASGVLFF	TGTGCCAGCAGCTTAGAGGGAGCTTCGGGAGTCCTGTTCTTC
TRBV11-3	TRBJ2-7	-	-	CASSSQGYEQYF	TGTGCCAGCAGCTCCCAGGGATACGAGCAGTACTTC
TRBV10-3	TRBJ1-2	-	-	CAISHEGVEGYTF	TGTGCCATCAGTCACGAAGGGGTGGAGGGCTACACCTTC
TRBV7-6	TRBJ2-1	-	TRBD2	CASSITLAGGTNEQFF	TGTGCCAGCAGCATCACCCTAGCGGGAGGGACCAATGAGCAGTTCTTC
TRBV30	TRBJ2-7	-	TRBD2	CAWSVISGLAGDDEQYF	TGTGCCTGGAGTGTAATCTCCGGGCTAGCGGGAGATGACGAGCAGTACTTC
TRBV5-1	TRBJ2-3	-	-	CASSGGNTDTQYF	TGCGCCAGCAGCGGGGGGAACACAGATACGCAGTATTTT
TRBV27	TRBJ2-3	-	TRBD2	CASSSLTSGAKGRADTQYF	TGTGCCAGCAGTTCCCTGACTAGCGGGGCGAAAGGGAGGGCAGATACGCAGTATTTT
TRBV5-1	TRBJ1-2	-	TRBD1	CASSQGTGAVGYGYTF	TGCGCCAGCAGCCAGGGGACAGGGGCGGTTGGCTATGGCTACACCTTC
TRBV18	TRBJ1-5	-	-	CASSPPSGDGQPQHF	TGTGCCAGCTCACCACCATCAGGGGACGGTCAGCCCCAGCATTTT
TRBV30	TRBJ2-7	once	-	CAWGVGRYGYEQYF	TGTGCCTGGGGGGTAGGGAGGTACGGATACGAGCAGTACTTC
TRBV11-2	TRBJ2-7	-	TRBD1	CASSSDRAYYEQYF	TGTGCCAGCAGTTCAGACAGGGCATACTACGAGCAGTACTTC
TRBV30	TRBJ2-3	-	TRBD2	CAWAPGLAGTDTQYF	TGTGCCTGGGCTCCTGGACTAGCGGGCACAGATACGCAGTATTTT
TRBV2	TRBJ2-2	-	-	CASRRASGVTGELFF	TGTGCCAGCAGGAGGGCCTCGGGGGTCACCGGGGAGCTGTTTTTT
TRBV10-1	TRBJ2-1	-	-	CASSEVGQNEQFF	TGCGCCAGCAGTGAAGTAGGACAGAATGAGCAGTTCTTC
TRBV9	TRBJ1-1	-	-	CASSPRETAYRAFF	TGTGCCAGCAGCCCTCGTGAAACTGCGTACAGAGCTTTCTTT
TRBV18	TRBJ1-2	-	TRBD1	CASSPRRQGVNGYTF	TGTGCCAGCTCACCACGGAGACAGGGGGTTAATGGCTACACCTTC
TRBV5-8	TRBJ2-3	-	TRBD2	CASSRGLASTDTQYF	TGTGCCAGCAGCCGCGGACTAGCTAGCACAGATACGCAGTATTTT
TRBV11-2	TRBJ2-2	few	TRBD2	CASSLSSGAGELFF	TGTGCCAGCAGCCTTTCTAGCGGGGCCGGGGAGCTGTTTTTT
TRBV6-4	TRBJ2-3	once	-	CASSRSLADTQYF	TGTGCCAGCTCCCGGAGTCTCGCAGATACGCAGTATTTT
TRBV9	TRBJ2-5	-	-	CASSVGGGIGETQYF	TGTGCCAGCAGCGTAGGAGGTGGTATCGGAGAGACCCAGTACTTC
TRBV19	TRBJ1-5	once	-	CASSIGWGRHQPQHF	TGTGCCAGTAGTATAGGGTGGGGCAGGCATCAGCCCCAGCATTTT
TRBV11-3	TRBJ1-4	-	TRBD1	CASSYTGDSFATNEKLFF	TGTGCCAGCAGCTACACCGGGGACAGTTTTGCAACTAATGAAAAACTGTTTTTT
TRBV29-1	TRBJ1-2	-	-	CSVEDGGGYTF	TGCAGCGTTGAAGATGGGGGCGGCTACACCTTC
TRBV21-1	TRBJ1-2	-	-	CASSSPGTFSIRYGYTF	TGTGCCAGCAGCAGTCCCGGGACATTTTCCATCCGCTATGGCTACACCTTC
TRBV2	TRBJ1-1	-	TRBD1	CASSEYGRTGTEAFF	TGTGCCAGCAGTGAATATGGGAGGACAGGGACTGAAGCTTTCTTT
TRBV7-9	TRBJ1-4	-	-	CASTDQGGEKLFF	TGTGCCAGCACCGATCAGGGTGGGGAAAAACTGTTTTTT
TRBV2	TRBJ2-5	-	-	CASSPPGLGFGETQYF	TGTGCCAGCAGCCCTCCGGGACTTGGGTTCGGCGAGACCCAGTACTTC
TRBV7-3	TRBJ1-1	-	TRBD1	CASSLTGTGHTEAFF	TGTGCCAGCAGCTTAACCGGGACAGGGCATACTGAAGCTTTCTTT
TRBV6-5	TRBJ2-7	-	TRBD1	CASSYSWTGVYEQYF	TGTGCCAGCAGTTACTCCTGGACAGGGGTCTACGAGCAGTACTTC
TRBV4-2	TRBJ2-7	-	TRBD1	CASSLGTETYEQYF	TGTGCCAGCAGCCTCGGGACAGAGACCTACGAGCAGTACTTC